The rows below give T cell receptor beta chains drawn from one sample of a study of T cell clones after liver transplantation. The protocol was immunoSEQ multiplex PCR, while the TCRdb copy is restricted to in-frame clones and leaves out a portion. The data show 99,000 or so clones, 75% to 85% seen once. This specimen was CD4+ T cells from blood, taken before liver transplant. Receptors were obtained from a human donor who received a liver transplant. Each CDR3 is given with its conserved first and last residue. D genes are given only for firm matches. Rows give clone size only sometimes, using once, few, many, or a class for an expanded clone.

.,TRBJ2-3,.,TRBV5-4,CASSLGSLRGTDTQYF,TGTGCCAGCAGCTTGGGGTCCCTCCGAGGCACAGATACGCAGTATTTT
.,TRBJ2-3,.,TRBV5-4,CASSLEVTLSGDTQYF,TGTGCCAGCAGCTTGGAGGTCACCCTTAGCGGAGATACGCAGTATTTT
.,TRBJ1-5,few,TRBV2,CASSDWQGNEPQHF,TGTGCCAGCAGTGATTGGCAGGGGAATGAGCCCCAGCATTTT
.,TRBJ1-5,.,TRBV4-2,CASSQDMGQPQHF,TGTGCCAGCAGCCAAGATATGGGGCAGCCCCAGCATTTT
TRBD1,TRBJ2-3,once,TRBV10-2,CASSRDRAGDTQYF,TGCGCCAGCAGTCGCGACAGGGCAGGGGATACGCAGTATTTT
.,TRBJ2-7,many,TRBV9,CASSVEHGEQYF,TGTGCCAGCAGCGTAGAACACGGCGAGCAGTACTTC
.,TRBJ1-6,.,TRBV4-1,CASSLGPLRGGNSPLHF,TGCGCCAGCAGCCTTGGGCCCCTTCGGGGGGGAAATTCACCCCTCCACTTT
.,TRBJ2-3,few,TRBV2,CASSDGTDTQYF,TGTGCCAGCAGTGACGGCACAGATACGCAGTATTTT
TRBD1,TRBJ2-2,.,TRBV30,CAWSAPGTGNTGELFF,TGTGCCTGGAGTGCCCCCGGGACAGGGAACACCGGGGAGCTGTTTTTT
.,TRBJ2-7,.,TRBV6-6,CASSFTGQRPEQYF,TGTGCCAGCAGTTTCACAGGCCAGAGGCCCGAGCAGTACTTC
.,TRBJ2-7,.,TRBV6-1,CASSDSGSSSYEQYF,TGTGCCAGCAGTGATTCGGGCTCTAGCTCCTACGAGCAGTACTTC
.,TRBJ1-2,.,TRBV11-2,CASSHLSGASGYGYTF,TGTGCCAGCAGCCACCTTTCAGGGGCAAGTGGGTATGGCTACACCTTC
.,TRBJ1-1,.,TRBV19,CASSSGWVDYTEAFF,TGTGCCAGTAGCTCCGGATGGGTGGATTACACTGAAGCTTTCTTT
.,TRBJ2-1,once,TRBV2,CASSEGAGYNEQFF,TGTGCCAGCAGTGAGGGGGCAGGTTACAATGAGCAGTTCTTC
.,TRBJ2-7,.,TRBV18,CASSPAGLYEQYF,TGTGCCAGCTCACCCGCCGGGTTGTACGAGCAGTACTTC
TRBD1,TRBJ1-5,.,TRBV6-1,CASSEVRGQTTNQPQHF,TGTGCCAGCAGTGAAGTGAGGGGACAGACGACCAATCAGCCCCAGCATTTT
.,TRBJ1-6,.,TRBV4-3,CASSQDQGRPLHF,TGCGCCAGCAGCCAAGATCAGGGGAGGCCCCTCCACTTT
.,TRBJ2-1,.,TRBV7-7,CASSLLSGINEQFF,TGTGCCAGCAGCTTATTATCCGGCATCAATGAGCAGTTCTTC
.,TRBJ1-2,.,TRBV18,CASSPHPESYGYTF,TGTGCCAGCTCACCACATCCAGAGAGCTATGGCTACACCTTC
TRBD1,TRBJ2-1,.,TRBV19,CASSKDRGNEQFF,TGTGCCAGTAGTAAGGACAGGGGCAATGAGCAGTTCTTC
TRBD2,TRBJ2-3,.,TRBV5-4,CASSQLAGAADTQYF,TGTGCCAGCAGCCAACTAGCGGGAGCGGCGGATACGCAGTATTTT
.,TRBJ2-5,.,TRBV18,CASSPRQETQYF,TGTGCCAGCTCACCCCGCCAAGAGACCCAGTACTTC
TRBD2,TRBJ2-7,.,TRBV15,CATRAERGTRQYF,TGTGCCACGCGGGCGGAGCGGGGAACTCGGCAGTACTTC
.,TRBJ1-2,few,TRBV11-2,CASSHDHGSYTF,TGTGCCAGCAGCCACGATCACGGGAGCTACACCTTC
TRBD1,TRBJ1-2,.,TRBV27,CASSLGTGNYGYTF,TGTGCCAGCAGTTTAGGGACAGGGAACTATGGCTACACCTTC
.,TRBJ2-1,.,TRBV6-4,CASSDSGTPHNEQFF,TGTGCCAGCAGTGACTCCGGGACCCCCCACAATGAGCAGTTCTTC
.,TRBJ2-3,.,TRBV4-3,CASSRRGPDTQYF,TGCGCCAGCAGCCGCAGGGGTCCAGATACGCAGTATTTT
.,TRBJ2-5,few,TRBV28,CASSTGGPGETQYF,TGTGCCAGCAGCACCGGAGGGCCCGGTGAGACCCAGTACTTC
TRBD2,TRBJ2-1,.,TRBV7-6,CASSPRLAGYNEQFF,TGTGCCAGCAGCCCTCGACTAGCCGGCTACAATGAGCAGTTCTTC
.,TRBJ2-7,.,TRBV29-1,CSVETGGPLDEQYF,TGCAGCGTTGAAACGGGGGGCCCGTTGGACGAGCAGTACTTC
TRBD2,TRBJ2-1,.,TRBV15,CATSRVAGGTEQFF,TGTGCCACCAGCAGAGTTGCGGGAGGGACAGAGCAGTTCTTC
.,TRBJ2-1,.,TRBV6-1,CASSRDTYNEQFF,TGTGCCAGCAGTCGGGACACCTACAATGAGCAGTTCTTC
TRBD1,TRBJ1-5,.,TRBV19,CASSMYGTGYNQPQHF,TGTGCCAGTAGTATGTACGGGACAGGGTACAATCAGCCCCAGCATTTT
TRBD1,TRBJ2-7,once,TRBV10-3,CAISRGQGVSYEQYF,TGTGCCATCAGCCGGGGACAGGGGGTATCCTACGAGCAGTACTTC
.,TRBJ2-1,.,TRBV28,CASSPPRVGEQFF,TGTGCCAGCAGTCCACCTCGGGTAGGTGAGCAGTTCTTC
.,TRBJ2-1,.,TRBV7-9,CASSVEDNEQFF,TGTGCCAGCAGCGTAGAGGACAATGAGCAGTTCTTC
.,TRBJ1-4,many,TRBV28,CASSLEREAPREKLFF,TGTGCCAGCAGTTTAGAACGGGAGGCACCTAGGGAAAAACTGTTTTTT